The following is a TCR beta chain sequence with its context. This clone was counted once. Its antigen is currently not known. Per-nucleotide qualities are absent, and no much larger clonotype sits a single base away. To prepare the library, the immunoSEQ multiplex PCR assay was applied. For the multiplex PCR, a mixture combining 60 forward primers for TCR Vbeta segments and 13 reverse primers for TCR Jbeta segments was used. Amplification of the CDR3 region of rearranged TCR beta genes was performed with a multiplex PCR assay on genomic DNA. Amplified TCR beta libraries were sequenced as 87-base-pair reads on the Illumina HiSeq System. On the study's bioinformatics: In a later analysis, tens of millions of unique TCR beta chains were counted across the 690 or so repertoires, and roughly 11 million of these chains were shared by at least two donors. Raw reads were error-corrected and collapsed into unique sequences by a nearest-neighbor algorithm in which closely related sequences were merged to remove PCR and sequencing errors. To assign V, D and J gene segments, CDR3 sequences were aligned to IMGT reference sequences. For a sequence to be retained, a match of at least six nucleotides was required to both a V gene segment and a J gene segment. Rearrangements were called productive when the CDR3 lacked stop codons and stayed in frame with V and J; all others were non-productive. Following IMGT convention, CDR3 was defined as the stretch from the second conserved V-encoded cysteine up to the conserved J-encoded phenylalanine. Sequences without an unambiguous match to a single V gene segment were excluded from the earlier analysis of several hundred of the donors. An earlier analysis of some 500 of the donors classified V segments as functional when productive rearrangements were above 56.7% and as segregating when the standard deviation between donors was above 5%. A statistical classification framework was built for diagnosing cytomegalovirus status from the catalog of TCR beta chain sequences. In a later analysis, V and J genes were assigned by comparing TCR nucleotide sequences against IMGT/GENE-DB human TR gene sequences. In a later analysis, CDR3 sequences and most-parsimonious VDJ recombination scenarios were assigned using the TCRdist pipeline. In a later analysis, each TCR beta chain was defined by its CDR3 amino acid sequence together with its V-gene family, and reads without a unique V-gene family were excluded. To address suspected cross-contamination and a sequencing artifact, a later analysis removed around 590 highly shared, low-generation-probability nucleotide sequences. For each public chain, a later analysis derived a clonal expansion index from normalized ranks of inferred template counts within each repertoire. A later analysis computed generation probabilities with a VDJ recombination model fitted to out-of-frame rearrangements, and checked the results against IGoR. Hypergeometric tests were used in a later analysis to score TCR-TCR, TCR-HLA and TCR-CMV co-occurrence, with a repertoire-size bias correction applied to the TCR pairs. To estimate false discovery rates, a later analysis permuted the HLA or CMV assignments 20 times. A later analysis grouped co-occurring TCRs with DBSCAN, adding TCRdist sequence similarity when clustering within HLA-allele-positive subsets. Repertoires with fewer than 30,000 or more than 120,000 public chains were left out of co-occurrence clustering, as were roughly five repertoires with anomalous nucleotide sharing. TCRdb's version of the immuneACCESS table is confined to in-frame rearrangements and falls short of the full clone set. An unresolved V gene accounts for under half of the shortfall where checked; the remainder is of unknown origin. That table gives V, J and clone size, and the DNA gave D and trimming. The sample data list roughly 150,000 clones, and 81% of these were observed just once. The biggest ten clones account for about 1.9% of the sample.

The cohort consisted of 666 healthy bone marrow donors. At the time of sampling, every cohort member was nominally healthy, though immune exposures that went unrecorded were likely present. The donor tested CMV seronegative, placing the donor among the 350 or so seronegative members of the cohort. Each donor provided a peripheral blood sample, and peripheral blood mononuclear cells were used for TCR beta sequencing. Genomic DNA extraction from the blood cell samples was performed with the Qiagen DNeasy Blood Extraction Kit. This sample was included in a study of cytomegalovirus exposure and HLA in healthy donors (dated by TCRdb to about 2017). The study in broad terms: An earlier analysis of several hundred of the donors reported approximately 270 Gb of sequence data and some 120 million unique TCR beta sequences from about 180 million T cells. To study patterns of TCR occurrence, a later analysis re-analyzed previously published TCR beta repertoires from several hundred donors and added high-resolution HLA genotyping. Roughly 300 gigabases of sequencing data and around 87 million unique TCR sequences were included in an early release covering around 600 HLA-typed donors. All discovery cohort repertoires had been generated using a single sequencing platform. Of the roughly 400 genotyped donors, roughly 80% fell in the genetic ancestry cluster associated with self-reported Caucasian donors. Typing coverage varied by locus: roughly 620-640 donors for A, B, C, DRB1 and DQB1; roughly 510 for DQA1; nearly 610 for DPA1; about 450 for DPB1. In an earlier analysis of more than 550 of the donors, high-throughput TCR beta sequencing was used to judge whether each TCR beta V gene segment behaved as functional or pseudogenic. In a later genetic analysis, genome-wide SNP genotypes for about three fifths of the 666 donors were used, and that subset was treated as a discovery cohort. The study profiled the T cell repertoires of approximately 700 subjects by immunosequencing and related them to cytomegalovirus serostatus. Across 398 genotyped donors of the cohort, an average of about 200,000 unique TCR beta nucleotide sequences per donor were sequenced, and around 20% of those sequences were non-productive. A separate validation cohort of over 95 different subjects was used in addition to the approximately 640-subject first cohort. Because of strong linkage in the cohort, roughly five DR-DQ haplotypes were treated as single units for association and clustering. The study combined high-throughput TCR immunosequencing, statistical association of individual TCRs with disease status, and machine learning to predict cytomegalovirus infection status. Donor age, sex, ethnicity and CMV serostatus were collected together with the repertoire data. Class I and class II HLA loci were covered by the typing at four-digit resolution. The later analysis used no new phenotypic data to find candidate immune exposures, relying instead on TCR beta sequences and their occurrence across donors. The study aimed to test whether cataloging public T cell receptors could reveal signatures of past pathogen exposure.

Here is what the overall study found, with its caveats: A further reported finding was that TCR beta sequences accurately predicted the HLA-A and HLA-B alleles for most subjects in the first cohort. In a later analysis, most CMV-associated TCR beta chains were found to appear HLA-restricted, with HLA associations seemingly driven largely by CMV exposure. The earlier analysis of nearly 600 of the donors excluded seventeen rarely observed V segments, including chromosome 9 orphons, because counts were too low. Most TCR sequences were observed very rarely across donors, whereas some public TCRs were present in many individuals. Roughly uniform sequencing depth across donors was assumed in presence/absence analyses, although this assumption may not hold. According to a later analysis, parvovirus B19, influenza, CMV and Epstein-Barr virus appeared linked to several top co-occurrence clusters. In a later analysis, the rate of TCR association differed among HLA loci, with DRB1 alleles having the most associated TCRs and HLA-C alleles having the fewest. A later analysis found that HLA-associated TCR beta chains were more clonally expanded and had lower generation probabilities than equally common non-associated chains. HLA typing was unavailable for some donors at each locus, so association tests used only the typed subset. In the study, 150 to 200 TCR beta chains were listed as associated with cytomegalovirus. A few of the identified cytomegalovirus-associated TCR beta chains were confirmed in vitro to be specific for cytomegalovirus antigens. Only TCR beta chains were sequenced in this cohort, and the absence of alpha or paired-chain data limited detectable features. In both the original and validation cohorts, the classifier was reported to diagnose cytomegalovirus status with high specificity and sensitivity. Some IMGT-functional V segments, including TRBV6-2 and TRBV6-3, could not be distinguished by the 87-base-pair reads and were therefore excluded. The authors suggested that the approach could potentially be generalized to other disease states and immunological phenotypes. An association between a missense DCLRE1C variant and V-gene and J-gene trimming of TCR beta chains was found in a later genetic analysis and replicated in an independent cohort. Immune exposure information for the cohort was limited to CMV serostatus. In an earlier analysis of approximately 590 of the donors, most TCR beta V segments appeared in productive rearrangements about 87% or about 30% of the time, broadly matching IMGT annotations. Strong co-occurrence of HLA alleles, especially DR and DQ, made assigning TCR associations to individual alleles difficult. Correlated functional status among segregating V segments might reflect linkage disequilibrium, but an unknown experimental factor could not be ruled out. According to a later genetic analysis, donors in an Asian-associated ancestry cluster had fewer N-insertions in productive TCRs than the approximately 650-donor mean. In a later analysis, more than 15,000 TCR beta sequences were associated with specific HLA alleles at a false discovery rate of 0.05. A group of highly shared sequence variants was considered likely to be a technical artifact of the sequencing pipeline.

The V and J ends are trimmed by 3 bases and 5 bases, leaving 11 bases between them. CDR3 length: 13 amino acids, cysteine to phenylalanine. Of all the DNA, just the CDR3 is kept, 39 bases in frame from base 1. The CDR1 and CDR2 encoded by the germline V gene (reference sequence) are GTSNPN and SVGIG. This receptor was obtained from a woman aged 18-30 years in good health and CMV-seronegative. Sample: PBMCs. The V and J segments used are TRBV30 and TRBJ1-5, with TRBD1 perhaps the D gene, on 5 matching bases. The DNA sequence is as follows: TGTGCCTGGAGCCAGGGAGGGGATCAGCCCCAGCATTTT. The translation is CAWSQGGDQPQHF.